The clone carrying this T cell receptor (delta chain) was seen more than once but under ten times. What it binds is unknown. The protein that TCRdb holds for this DNA derives from a much larger clone and differs from the translated DNA at residue 5, which likely indicates a read error; the protein shown here is translated from the DNA. The data originate from a study of γδ T cells in repeated Plasmodium falciparum infection. At the level of the study: Malaria-naive adults were infected with P. falciparum NF54 four times over around 600 days. Each infection was followed by sampling at 21 days, plus baseline and some pre-infection draws. Study observations and caveats: Repeated controlled infections reportedly drove waves of new clonotype selection in Vdelta2-negative, mostly Vdelta1+, gammadelta repertoires. Compared with Australian children, Malian Vdelta2-negative repertoires seemed more clonal, less diverse, less shared.

TCRdb reprocessed the multiplex PCR reads through CATT. The sample records tens of thousands of delta-chain clones, more than 0.85% being singletons. Per the germline V gene, CDR1 is TSWWSYY and CDR2 is QGS. The CDR3 loop spans 17 amino acids. Trimming removed 1 base from V and 7 bases from J, with 22 bases in between. Gammadelta T cells were flow-sorted from PBMC into Vgamma9/Vdelta2+ and Vdelta2-negative populations for bulk analysis. Sequences were obtained from gamma-delta T cells from blood. The chain combines TRDV1 with TRDJ1; TRDD3 might be the D (5 bases). The sequence was collected from a pool of human donors (malaria-infected and uninfected, not separated). CDR3 amino acids: CALGEHSPGVGWGKLIF. The CDR3 DNA is TGTGCTCTTGGGGAACATTCCCCCGGTGTGGGTTGGGGTAAACTCATCTTT.